A single sample is the source of the 30 T cell receptor beta chains below, sequenced in a study of blood T cell dynamics during melanoma immunotherapy. The assay was immunoSEQ multiplex PCR, and TCRdb's table has in-frame clones only and misses some. The profile shows 9,900 or so clones, less than 90% of them singletons. Time point noted: pre-treatment baseline. The input for sequencing was blood, taken from a patient treated with checkpoint blockade. The receptors stem from a human donor with melanoma.

This clone has a single count. The rearrangement joins TRBV7-9 to TRBJ2-5; D perhaps matches TRBD1 (6 bases). Trimming shortened V by 4 bases and J by 5 bases, and 14 bases separated the two germline ends. This CDR3 has 14 residues. The germline CDR1 and CDR2 sequences are SEHNR and FQNEAQ (reference sequence). The CDR3 loop is CASSSYRERETQYF. CDR3 sequence (DNA): TGTGCCAGCAGCTCTTACAGGGAAAGGGAGACCCAGTACTTC.

This chain connects TRBV6-5 to TRBJ1-3; 7 bases fit TRBD1. V gave up 6 bases and J gave up 3 bases; unmatched junction bases: 2. The CDR3 consists of 13 residues. CDR1 and CDR2 from the germline V gene are MNHEY and SVGAGI. CDR3 DNA sequence: TGTGCCAGCAGGAGGGGGCTTGGAAACACCATATATTTT. Protein sequence: CASRRGLGNTIYF.

The gene calls are TRBV2 and TRBJ2-7; D perhaps matches TRBD1 (5 bases). The V gene lost 4 bases and the J gene lost 6 bases, with 10 bases spanning the gap. The CDR3 spans 12 residues. The germline CDR1 and CDR2 sequences are SNHLY and FYNNEI. CDR3 loop: CASSVDSLEQYF. The CDR3 coding sequence is TGTGCCAGCAGTGTCGACAGCCTCGAGCAGTACTTC.

The rearrangement links TRBV18 to TRBJ2-2, with D possibly being TRBD1 (6 bases). The V end lost 9 bases, the J end lost 3 bases, and 17 bases lay between the germline ends. The CDR3 runs to 15 residues. CDR1 and CDR2 from the germline V gene are KGHSH and LQKENI. The CDR3 DNA reads TGTGCCAGGACTACAGGGATCCCGTACACCGGGGAGCTGTTTTTT. Translated: CARTTGIPYTGELFF.

V and J are TRBV5-1 and TRBJ1-4; the match to TRBD1 covers 8 bases. Trimming at V came to 0 bases and at J to 3 bases, leaving 4 bases not matched to a gene. The CDR3 has 16 amino acids. Germline values: CDR1 SGHRS, CDR2 YFSETQ. The CDR3 coding sequence is TGCGCCAGCAGCTTGGCAGGGGGCTCTTCTAATGAAAAACTGTTTTTT. As protein: CASSLAGGSSNEKLFF.

V is TRBV2 and J is TRBJ1-1; no firm D call. There are 13 residues in the CDR3. V was pared by 0 bases and J by 8 bases, with 10 bases between. Looked up from germline, CDR1 is SNHLY and CDR2 is FYNNEI. CDR3 nucleotides: TGTGCCAGCAGTGAAGCTTCATGGACGGAAGCTTTCTTT. It translates to CASSEASWTEAFF.

The chain combines TRBV2 with TRBJ1-6; D perhaps matches TRBD1 (6 bases). CDR1 is SNHLY, CDR2 FYNNEI, per germline. This CDR3 has 12 amino acids. The ends were cut back, 5 bases at V and 8 bases at J, with 7 bases in the middle. The CDR3 protein is CASSTGYSPLHF. CDR3 in DNA: TGTGCCAGCAGTACAGGGTATTCACCCCTCCACTTT.

The CDR3 DNA sequence: TGTGCCAGTAGTTTCTCAACAGGGGTGGCCACTGAAGCTTTCTTT. It translates to CASSFSTGVATEAFF. The chain employs TRBV19 and TRBJ1-1; 7 nucleotides match TRBD1. This CDR3 is built from 15 residues. V dropped 5 bases and J dropped 4; count of bases not matched to a gene: 10. Germline CDR1 is LNHDA and CDR2 is SQIVND (reference sequence).

The chain combines TRBV11-3 with TRBJ2-5; 11 nucleotides agree with TRBD2. J lost 5 bases, V lost 3 bases, and 5 bases had no gene match. This CDR3 is 15 amino acids long. CDR1 is SGHNT and CDR2 is YENEEA in the germline V gene. CDR3 sequence (DNA): TGTGCCAGCAGCTTTAGCGGGAGGGCCGTTGAGACCCAGTACTTC. Translation: CASSFSGRAVETQYF.

V and J are TRBV6-6 and TRBJ1-1; TRBD1 matches at 9 bases. V shed 6 bases, J shed 6 bases, and the junction held 11 bases outside the gene matches. Germline values: CDR1 MNHNY, CDR2 SVGAGI (reference sequence). The CDR3 sequence is 15 residues long. CDR3 protein: CASSPIQGAVAEAFF. Written as DNA, the CDR3 is TGTGCCAGCAGCCCTATACAGGGGGCAGTCGCTGAAGCTTTCTTT.

Turning to this clone: No DNA is shown, since the ends of the CDR3 on it are uncertain; the CDR3 is the one TCRdb lists. This rearrangement joins TRBV7-9 to TRBJ2-1; TRBD2, as called in the table, went unchecked against the DNA. The CDR3 is 11 amino acids long, termini counted. The germline CDR1 and CDR2 sequences are SEHNR and FQNEAQ (reference sequence). The CDR3 sequence is CASSLVGRGIF.

The V gene is TRBV19, the J gene TRBJ1-1; a weak D match, TRBD1 (6 bases). The V end was cut by 5 bases, the J end by 4 bases, with 20 bases between. From germline, CDR1 is LNHDA and CDR2 SQIVND (reference sequence). This CDR3 is built from 16 residues. The CDR3 DNA is TGTGCCAGTAGTCTTTACAGAACAGGGAAGGGCACTGAAGCTTTCTTT. It translates to CASSLYRTGKGTEAFF.

This chain connects TRBV28 to TRBJ2-7; TRBD1 matches at 9 bases. The trim removed 6 bases at V and 6 bases at J, leaving 6 bases unmatched. Germline V CDR1 and CDR2: MDHEN, SYDVKM. The CDR3 covers 13 residues. CDR3 DNA sequence: TGTGCCAGCAGGACCGGGACAGGGCGCGAGCAGTACGTC. This gives the protein CASRTGTGREQYV.

V gene TRBV29-1 combines with J gene TRBJ2-3, with 10 bases that match TRBD2. Trimming took 4 bases from V and 10 from J; bases not matched to a gene: 23. The CDR3 sequence is 18 residues long. CDR1 and CDR2 from the germline V gene are SQVTM and ANQGSEA. The CDR3 protein is CSVVAREVKAGGLRAQYF. In DNA, the CDR3 is TGCAGCGTTGTGGCCAGGGAGGTTAAAGCGGGAGGGCTAAGAGCGCAGTATTTT.

The table lists this clone with a count of one. V usage is TRBV19 and J usage is TRBJ1-1; D gene uncertain. V was clipped by 3 bases and J by 1 base, with 12 bases between them. CDR1 LNHDA and CDR2 SQIVND come from the germline V gene (reference sequence). CDR3 size: 15 residues. DNA of the CDR3: TGTGCCAGTAGTATGGTAAGGGTTCGGAACACTGAAGCTTTCTTT. Protein: CASSMVRVRNTEAFF. Combining the CDR3 with reference TRBV19 and TRBJ1-1 gives the whole variable domain DGGITQSPKYLFRKEGQNVTLSCEQNLNHDAMYWYRQDPGQGLRLIYYSQIVNDFQKGDIAEGYSVSREKKESFPLTVTSAQKNPTAFYLCASSMVRVRNTEAFFGQGTRLTVV.

This chain links TRBV4-1 with TRBJ1-1, with 8 bases identical to TRBD1. V trimming: 1 base; J trimming: 8 bases; junction bases outside the gene matches: 6. The CDR3 length is 14 residues. Germline V gene data show CDR1 as MGHRA and CDR2 as YSYEKL. CDR3 bases: TGCGCCAGCAGCCAAGTCAACAGGGGGTCCGAAGCTTTCTTT. Protein: CASSQVNRGSEAFF.

The chain is built from TRBV7-6 and TRBJ1-1; the D is unclear. The CDR3 runs to 13 residues. V lost 4 bases, J lost 0 bases, and 6 bases lay in between. CDR1 and CDR2 (germline): SGHVS, FNYEAQ. CDR3 DNA: TGTGCCAGCAGCTATGATGTGAACACTGAAGCTTTCTTT. It codes for CASSYDVNTEAFF.

This rearrangement joins TRBV6-5 to TRBJ1-2; D is possibly TRBD1 (6 bases). The CDR3 consists of 14 residues. Trimming took off 7 bases at V and 3 bases at J, with 15 bases between the two ends. Germline values: CDR1 MNHEY, CDR2 SVGAGI. As DNA, the CDR3 is TGTGCCAGCACCCAATGGGGGGCCCACTATGGCTACACCTTC. Translated, it gives CASTQWGAHYGYTF.

The CDR3 bases are TGTGCCAGCAGCGTAGCGGGAATCGGTGAGCAGTTCTTC. It translates to CASSVAGIGEQFF. This chain links TRBV9 with TRBJ2-1; D is perhaps TRBD2 (5 bases). CDR1 and CDR2 from the germline V gene are SGDLS and YYNGEE. This CDR3 comprises 13 residues. Trimming left V 0 bases short and J 9 bases short, with 10 bases between.

The V call is TRBV4-1, the J call TRBJ2-4, with D possibly TRBD1 on 6 matching bases. The CDR3 contains 15 residues. V lost 0 bases to trimming and J lost 6 bases, with 12 bases between them. The germline V gene has CDR1 MGHRA and CDR2 YSYEKL. CDR3 protein: CASSQDVTRGNIQYF. The CDR3 bases are TGCGCCAGCAGCCAAGATGTGACCAGGGGAAACATTCAGTACTTC.

This clone has a handful of counts. The rearrangement links TRBV19 to TRBJ1-5, with a tentative D call TRBD1 (6 bases). The CDR3 consists of 16 residues. Trimming stripped 1 base from V and 2 bases from J, with 12 bases between. Germline V gene data show CDR1 as LNHDA and CDR2 as SQIVND (reference sequence). In DNA form, the CDR3 reads TGTGCCAGTAGTATAGTACAGGGAAGGGGCAATCAGCCCCAGCATTTT. Translating it yields CASSIVQGRGNQPQHF.

The rearrangement joins TRBV5-4 to TRBJ2-3; D is ambiguous. The germline V gene has CDR1 SGHNT and CDR2 YYREEE (reference sequence). The V gene lost 1 base and the J gene lost 3 bases, with 9 bases spanning the gap. The CDR3 covers 14 residues. The CDR3 DNA reads TGTGCCAGCAGCTTGCCGGGTACTACAGATACGCAGTATTTT. Translation gives CASSLPGTTDTQYF.

As DNA, the CDR3 is TGTGCCAGCAGCTCAGGCGGGTACTCTGGAAACACCATATATTTT. The encoded protein is CASSSGGYSGNTIYF. The chain recombines TRBV7-9 with TRBJ1-3, with unresolved D. This CDR3 comprises 15 residues. The germline gives CDR1 SEHNR, CDR2 FQNEAQ (reference sequence). Trimming left V 4 bases short and J 0 bases short, with 10 bases between. Supplemented by reference TRBV7-9 and TRBJ1-3, the full variable domain reads DTGVSQNPRHKITKRGQNVTFRCDPISEHNRLYWYRQTLGQGPEFLTYFQNEAQLEKSRLLSDRFSAERPKGSFSTLEIQRTEQGDSAMYLCASSSGGYSGNTIYFGEGSWLTVV.

This clone was observed once. J is TRBJ2-3 and V is TRBV5-4, with 12 bases fitting TRBD1. The CDR3 length is 16 residues. The germline gives CDR1 SGHNT, CDR2 YYREEE (reference sequence). V shed 2 bases and J 3 bases; nucleotides not matched to a gene: 4. CDR3 region: CASSFPGQGATDTQYF. The CDR3 nucleotides are TGTGCCAGCAGCTTCCCGGGACAGGGGGCTACAGATACGCAGTATTTT.

This chain joins TRBV5-1 and TRBJ1-5; D unclear. V lost 7 bases to trimming and J lost 0 bases, with 17 bases between them. The CDR3 length is 16 residues. The germline CDR1 and CDR2 sequences are SGHRS and YFSETQ. The CDR3 bases are TGCGCCAGCTTCATTCGGGCGGCTGATAGCAATCAGCCCCAGCATTTT. Its protein is CASFIRAADSNQPQHF.

In this sample, this clone is medium-sized. This chain connects TRBV4-1 to TRBJ1-2, with TRBD1 identical over 9 bases. Germline CDR1 MGHRA, CDR2 YSYEKL. The CDR3 has 14 residues. J lost 5 bases, V lost 4 bases, and 5 bases had no gene match. The chain's CDR3 is CASSPGTGLYGYTF. DNA of the CDR3: TGCGCCAGCAGCCCCGGGACAGGGTTATATGGCTACACCTTC.

The chain employs TRBV5-8 and TRBJ2-3, with D possibly matching TRBD2 (6 bases). Trimming stripped 2 bases from V and 2 bases from J, with 15 bases between. The CDR3 covers 16 residues. Germline V gene sequence: CDR1 SGHTS, CDR2 YDEGEE. The CDR3 coding sequence is TGTGCCAGCAGCTTAGGAGGGGCGATAATCACAGATACGCAGTATTTT. Translated, it gives CASSLGGAIITDTQYF.

The chain carries TRBV7-9 and TRBJ2-4, with D possibly TRBD1 on 5 matching bases. This CDR3 comprises 13 residues. Trimming cost V 5 bases and J 8 bases, with 13 bases left between them. CDR1 is SEHNR, CDR2 FQNEAQ, per germline (reference sequence). The CDR3 sequence: CASSPAGLDIQYF. Here the CDR3 DNA reads TGTGCCAGCAGCCCGGCAGGGTTGGACATTCAGTACTTC.

This clone was detected only once. The chain joins TRBV6-1 to TRBJ2-2; a possible D gene is TRBD1 (6 bases). The V end was cut by 4 bases, the J end by 5 bases, with 20 bases between. Germline V gene data show CDR1 as MNHNS and CDR2 as SASEGT. This CDR3 comprises 17 residues. CDR3 bases: TGTGCCAGCAGTGTCCCAGGGGACACTCTGAGGACCGGGGAGCTGTTTTTT. Protein: CASSVPGDTLRTGELFF.

The chain employs TRBV5-1 and TRBJ2-3; 7 bases are a match to TRBD2. The junction had 10 bases not matched to a gene; V was cut back by 5 bases and J by 4 bases. The CDR3 length is 15 residues. Looked up from germline, CDR1 is SGHRS and CDR2 is YFSETQ. CDR3 nucleotide sequence: TGCGCCAGCAGACCTTCGACGGGAGGACCAGATACGCAGTATTTT. Translating gives CASRPSTGGPDTQYF.